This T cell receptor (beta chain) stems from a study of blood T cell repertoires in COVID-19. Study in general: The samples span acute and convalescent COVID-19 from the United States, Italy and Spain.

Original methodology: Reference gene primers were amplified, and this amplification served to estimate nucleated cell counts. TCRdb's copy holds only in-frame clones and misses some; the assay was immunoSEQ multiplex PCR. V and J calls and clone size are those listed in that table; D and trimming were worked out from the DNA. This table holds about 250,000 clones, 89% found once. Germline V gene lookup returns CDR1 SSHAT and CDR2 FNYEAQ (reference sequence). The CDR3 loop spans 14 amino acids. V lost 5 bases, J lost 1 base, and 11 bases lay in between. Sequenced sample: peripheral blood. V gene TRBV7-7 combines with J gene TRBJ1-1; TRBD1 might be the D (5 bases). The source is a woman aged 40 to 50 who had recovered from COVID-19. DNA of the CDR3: TGTGCCAGCAGCCGTAATGACAGGAACACTGAAGCTTTCTTT. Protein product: CASSRNDRNTEAFF.